This T cell receptor beta chain was sequenced in a study of cytomegalovirus exposure and HLA in healthy donors. Study-level points and caveats: Donors were assumed by presence/absence analyses to have roughly uniform sequencing depth.

Details on this clone: What it binds is unknown.

The CDR3 runs to 14 residues. The V and J ends lost 2 bases and 0 bases respectively, with 8 bases between them. Germline CDR1 is SGHDT and CDR2 is YYEEEE. The PCR made use of 60 Vbeta and 13 Jbeta primers. Produced via immunoSEQ multiplex PCR; TCRdb's table is partial and in-frame only. The sample has about 210,000 clones; 82% are singletons. The clonotype was recovered from a man between 35 and 55 years old in good health and CMV-seropositive. Sequenced: PBMCs. The chain employs TRBV5-6 and TRBJ1-1, with a possible D match to TRBD1 (5 bases). The CDR3 coding sequence is TGTGCCAGCAGCTTCCCAGGGTTGAACACTGAAGCTTTCTTT. Its translation: CASSFPGLNTEAFF.